Below are 32 T cell receptor beta chains sequenced from a single sample in a study of cytomegalovirus exposure and HLA in healthy donors. Some clones are missing from TCRdb's copy, which holds only in-frame ones; the method was immunoSEQ multiplex PCR. The top ten clones hold more than 10% of a sample with about 250,000 clones, about 90% of them seen once. Sequences were obtained from PBMCs. These receptors were collected from a man younger than 35 in good health and CMV-seropositive.

The V gene is TRBV5-1, the J gene TRBJ1-2; 8 bases fit TRBD1. CDR3 length: 14 residues. The V segment lost 6 bases and the J segment 4 bases; nucleotides outside the gene matches: 8. From germline, CDR1 is SGHRS and CDR2 YFSETQ. The CDR3 DNA follows: TGCGCCAGCACCTGGGGGCAGGGGGCCTATGGCTACACCTTC. Its translation is CASTWGQGAYGYTF.

V is TRBV2 and J is TRBJ2-3; TRBD2 might be the D (6 bases). The CDR3 spans 15 residues. V was shortened by 3 bases and J by 3 bases, with 13 bases between the two germline ends. CDR1 is SNHLY and CDR2 is FYNNEI in the germline V gene. The CDR3 spells CASSERDLGTDTQYF. The DNA of the CDR3 is TGTGCCAGCAGTGAGCGGGACTTGGGGACAGATACGCAGTATTTT. The full variable domain, in which reference TRBV2 and TRBJ2-3 provide the parts outside the CDR3, is EPEVTQTPSHQVTQMGQEVILRCVPISNHLYFYWYRQILGQKVEFLVSFYNNEISEKSEIFDDQFSVERPDGSNFTLKIRSTKLEDSAMYFCASSERDLGTDTQYFGPGTRLTVL.

The V call is TRBV14, the J call TRBJ2-2, with no clear D. Trimming pared 4 bases from V and 0 bases from J, leaving 15 bases between. Germline CDR1 SGHDN, CDR2 FVKESK. The CDR3 is 17 residues long. The CDR3 region is CASSPRQATANTGELFF. The CDR3 nucleotides read TGTGCCAGCAGCCCCAGACAAGCCACCGCGAACACCGGGGAGCTGTTTTTT.

The gene calls are TRBV11-2 and TRBJ1-1; TRBD1 is a possible D gene (6 bases). Between the trimmed V and J ends, which lost 4 bases and 1 base, there was a span of 10 bases. Per the germline V gene, CDR1 is SGHAT and CDR2 is FQNNGV. The CDR3 loop spans 14 amino acids. CDR3 sequence: CASSSGVRNTEAFF. DNA for the CDR3: TGTGCCAGCAGCTCAGGGGTAAGGAACACTGAAGCTTTCTTT.

The chain joins TRBV5-4 to TRBJ1-2; 7 bases align to TRBD1. Unmatched junction bases numbered 8, after V lost 4 bases and J lost 11 bases. The CDR3 is 12 amino acids. Germline CDR1 SGHNT, CDR2 YYREEE (reference sequence). CDR3 in amino acids: CASSAGQAYYTF. Written as DNA, the CDR3 is TGTGCCAGCAGCGCTGGACAGGCGTATTACACCTTC.

The chain is built from TRBV28 and TRBJ1-5; D may be TRBD1 (5 bases). Germline V gene sequence: CDR1 MDHEN, CDR2 SYDVKM. This CDR3 contains 13 residues. Trimming took off 3 bases at V and 10 bases at J, with 13 bases between the two ends. This CDR3 reads CASSLTVITPQHF. CDR3 nucleotide sequence: TGTGCCAGCAGTTTGACAGTGATCACTCCCCAGCATTTT.

This chain links TRBV27 with TRBJ2-7; 7 nucleotides match TRBD2. The V gene end was trimmed by 5 bases and the J gene end by 5 bases; junction bases not matched to a gene: 12. The CDR3 spans 15 residues. Germline-derived CDR1 and CDR2 are MNHEY and SMNVEV (reference sequence). The CDR3 sequence is CASSPGLRAGHEQYF. CDR3 coding DNA: TGTGCCAGCAGTCCCGGACTACGAGCGGGACACGAGCAGTACTTC.

V gene TRBV28 combines with J gene TRBJ1-1, with D unresolved. The CDR3 loop spans 15 amino acids. From germline, CDR1 is MDHEN and CDR2 SYDVKM. The V end was cut by 5 bases, the J end by 0 bases, with 13 bases between. The DNA of the CDR3 is TGTGCCAGCAGTCCTTCCTTGGGGATGAACACTGAAGCTTTCTTT. Amino acid sequence: CASSPSLGMNTEAFF.

This rearrangement joins TRBV10-3 to TRBJ2-7, with TRBD1 identical over 7 bases. CDR3 length equals 14 residues. V lost 3 bases and J lost 0; bases outside the gene matches: 2. From germline, CDR1 is ENHRY and CDR2 SYGVKD. The CDR3 here is CAISDPGGSYEQYF. CDR3 nucleotides: TGTGCCATCAGTGATCCAGGGGGCTCCTACGAGCAGTACTTC.

The genes are TRBV4-3 and TRBJ2-3, with 11 bases that match TRBD2. Germline CDR1 and CDR2: LGHNA and YSLEER. The CDR3 totals 17 residues. The trim removed 0 bases at V and 6 bases at J, leaving 8 bases unmatched. The CDR3 bases are TGCGCCAGCAGCCAAGACGGCTTAGCGGGAGGGACCGATACGCAGTATTTT. Amino acid sequence: CASSQDGLAGGTDTQYF.

The rearrangement uses TRBV5-4 and TRBJ2-2; tentative D call: TRBD1 (5 bases). Germline V gene lookup returns CDR1 SGHNT and CDR2 YYREEE (reference sequence). V dropped 3 bases and J dropped 5 bases, with 14 bases sitting between them. This CDR3 is built from 15 residues. The CDR3, as DNA: TGTGCCAGCAGCTCCCCTCAGGGTGGTACCGGGGAGCTGTTTTTT. Its protein is CASSSPQGGTGELFF.

This chain uses TRBV27 with TRBJ1-2; unclear D gene. CDR1 and CDR2 (germline): MNHEY, SMNVEV (reference sequence). Trimming shortened V by 3 bases and J by 4 bases, and 12 bases separated the two germline ends. The CDR3 spans 14 residues. The CDR3 DNA sequence: TGTGCCAGCAGTTTGGGAGGGCAGCCCTATGGCTACACCTTC. It is translated as CASSLGGQPYGYTF.

The chain carries TRBV25-1 and TRBJ2-1; D is perhaps TRBD1 (5 bases). The V end was cut by 6 bases, the J end by 3 bases, with 12 bases between. The CDR3 spans 14 residues. Per germline, CDR1 MGHDK and CDR2 SYGVNS. In nucleotides, the CDR3 is TGTGCCAGCAGAGAAACAGGATACTACAATGAGCAGTTCTTC. Translation: CASRETGYYNEQFF.

The V call is TRBV9, the J call TRBJ2-1; tentative D call: TRBD1 (5 bases). CDR3 length equals 14 residues. V was pared by 0 bases and J by 6 bases, with 10 bases between. The germline V gene encodes CDR1 SGDLS and CDR2 YYNGEE. CDR3 in amino acids: CASSVEGARNEQFF. The DNA for the CDR3 is TGTGCCAGCAGCGTAGAAGGGGCGCGCAATGAGCAGTTCTTC.

The rearrangement uses TRBV29-1 and TRBJ1-1, with no clear D. Per germline, CDR1 SQVTM and CDR2 ANQGSEA. The CDR3 extends over 11 amino acids. The V end was cut by 5 bases, the J end by 6 bases, with 10 bases between. CDR3 sequence (DNA): TGCAGCGTTTCGAGTCCCGCTGAAGCTTTCTTT. Its translation is CSVSSPAEAFF.

The J gene is TRBJ2-1, the V gene TRBV5-4; no clear D. V was clipped by 4 bases and J by 1 base, with 12 bases between them. In germline, CDR1 is SGHNT, CDR2 YYREEE (reference sequence). The CDR3 has 15 amino acids. CDR3 region: CASSPKTPSYNEQFF. Here the CDR3 DNA reads TGTGCCAGCAGCCCAAAGACCCCATCCTACAATGAGCAGTTCTTC.

This chain uses TRBV6-5 with TRBJ1-2; 7 bases fit TRBD1. CDR3 size: 15 residues. V lost 6 bases to trimming and J lost 4 bases; unmatched junction nucleotides: 11. Germline V CDR1 and CDR2: MNHEY, SVGAGI. CDR3: CASSHSGGGGYGYTF. The CDR3 bases are TGTGCCAGCAGCCACTCAGGGGGAGGAGGCTATGGCTACACCTTC.

The rearrangement uses TRBV2 and TRBJ2-7, with D perhaps TRBD1 or TRBD2 (6 bases each). The CDR3 length is 14 residues. The germline CDR1 and CDR2 sequences are SNHLY and FYNNEI. Trimming pared 2 bases from V and 3 bases from J, leaving 11 bases between. The CDR3 is CASSESGGGYEQYF. Written as DNA, the CDR3 is TGTGCCAGCAGTGAATCCGGGGGCGGCTACGAGCAGTACTTC.

This sequence joins TRBV10-2 and TRBJ2-7, with TRBD2 identical over 8 bases. V gave up 6 bases and J gave up 2 bases; unmatched junction bases: 3. CDR1 is WSHSY and CDR2 is SAAADI in the germline V gene. The CDR3 sequence is 13 residues long. The DNA for the CDR3 is TGCGCCAGCAGCTCGGGAGGGCCCTACGAGCAGTACTTC. Its translation: CASSSGGPYEQYF.

The chain employs TRBV27 and TRBJ2-1, with a tentative D call TRBD1 (8 bases). The CDR3 is 13 residues long. V shed 6 bases and J shed 10 bases, with 16 bases lying between them. Looked up from germline, CDR1 is MNHEY and CDR2 is SMNVEV (reference sequence). Written as DNA, the CDR3 is TGTGCCAGCAGGTTAACAGGGGGGGGCGAGCAGTTCTTC. Encoded protein: CASRLTGGGEQFF.

The J gene is TRBJ2-7, the V gene TRBV5-5; D remains unclear. With 3 bases removed from V and 5 bases from J, the gap between germline ends came to 21 bases. This CDR3 is 16 amino acids long. Germline-derived CDR1 and CDR2 are SGHKS and YYEKEE (reference sequence). The CDR3 spells CASSSVKGIRFDEQYF. CDR3 DNA: TGTGCCAGCAGCTCTGTGAAAGGGATTCGTTTCGACGAGCAGTACTTC. The full variable domain, its missing parts supplied by reference TRBV5-5 and TRBJ2-7, is DAGVTQSPTHLIKTRGQQVTLRCSPISGHKSVSWYQQVLGQGPQFIFQYYEKEERGRGNFPDRFSARQFPNYSSELNVNALLLGDSALYLCASSSVKGIRFDEQYFGPGTRLTVT.

The V call is TRBV6-4, the J call TRBJ2-7; D not resolved. V shed 5 bases and J shed 1 base, with 12 bases lying between them. The CDR3 totals 14 residues. Per germline, CDR1 MRHNA and CDR2 SNTAGT. The CDR3 DNA reads as TGTGCCAGCAGTTTAGACACGTCTTCCTACGAGCAGTACTTC. It codes for CASSLDTSSYEQYF.

The rearrangement joins TRBV18 to TRBJ2-3; the D is unclear. The V end was cut by 3 bases, the J end by 3 bases, with 7 bases between. The CDR3 sequence is 13 residues long. From germline, CDR1 is KGHSH and CDR2 LQKENI. CDR3 region: CASSPPMTDTQYF. The CDR3 DNA reads TGTGCCAGCTCACCTCCCATGACAGATACGCAGTATTTT.

The chain links TRBV5-1 to TRBJ1-5; 7 bases align to TRBD1. The junction had 5 bases not matched to a gene; V was cut back by 7 bases and J by 4 bases. The CDR3 is made up of 13 amino acids. Germline V gene data show CDR1 as SGHRS and CDR2 as YFSETQ. CDR3 residues: CASRDSENQPQHF. The CDR3 coding sequence is TGCGCCAGCCGGGACAGCGAGAATCAGCCCCAGCATTTT.

J is TRBJ2-7 and V is TRBV7-3; D may match TRBD1 or TRBD2 (7 bases each). The CDR3 spans 13 residues. Germline values: CDR1 SGHTA, CDR2 FQGTGA. V was clipped by 5 bases and J by 5 bases, with 13 bases between them. CDR3 loop: CASSPGGEDEQYF. The CDR3 nucleotides are TGTGCCAGCAGCCCAGGGGGGGAGGACGAGCAGTACTTC.

The V call is TRBV5-4, the J call TRBJ2-7; D may be TRBD1 (6 bases). Per germline, CDR1 SGHNT and CDR2 YYREEE (reference sequence). The CDR3 covers 15 residues. V was cut by 4 bases and J by 3 bases, with 17 bases left in between. CDR3 sequence (DNA): TGTGCCAGCAGCACCGGGACACCTCTTGACTACGAGCAGTACTTC. It translates to CASSTGTPLDYEQYF.

The V call is TRBV10-1, the J call TRBJ1-3; tentatively, D is TRBD1 (5 bases). The CDR3 spans 16 residues. V was pared by 3 bases and J by 7 bases, with 19 bases between. Germline V gene data show CDR1 as WNHNN and CDR2 as SYGVQD (reference sequence). CDR3 coding DNA: TGCGCCAGCAGTGATGTTGGGGGTCGTAGAGGGAACACCATATATTTT. It codes for CASSDVGGRRGNTIYF.

J is TRBJ1-3 and V is TRBV27; D not certain. The CDR3 consists of 15 residues. Trimming stripped 3 bases from V and 0 bases from J, with 9 bases between. Germline V lookup: CDR1 MNHEY, CDR2 SMNVEV (reference sequence). This CDR3 is CASSFSGNSGNTIYF. The CDR3, as DNA: TGTGCCAGCAGTTTTTCAGGAAACTCTGGAAACACCATATATTTT.

The chain has TRBV21-1 and TRBJ1-5. TRBV21-1 is a pseudogene. This CDR3 has 16 amino acids. CDR3 loop: CASSKAQRLSNQPQHF. The CDR3 DNA reads as TGTGCCAGCAGCAAAGCACAGCGGCTTAGCAATCAGCCCCAGCATTTT.

The chain employs TRBV5-4 and TRBJ2-7; perhaps TRBD1 as D (6 bases). The length of the CDR3 is 15 residues. Deletions cut 5 bases from V and 0 bases from J, with 15 bases between. Germline lookup yields CDR1 SGHNT and CDR2 YYREEE (reference sequence). CDR3 sequence: CASRMAGASSYEQYF. The CDR3 nucleotides read TGTGCCAGCAGGATGGCAGGGGCCTCCTCCTACGAGCAGTACTTC.

The chain uses TRBV4-1 and TRBJ2-5; D is ambiguous. Germline V gives CDR1 MGHRA, CDR2 YSYEKL. The CDR3 extends over 15 amino acids. With 2 bases removed from V and 2 bases from J, the gap between germline ends came to 12 bases. The CDR3 sequence is CASSQYRTQQETQYF. CDR3 in DNA: TGCGCCAGCAGCCAATACCGGACCCAACAAGAGACCCAGTACTTC.

This clone has just a few counts. The rearrangement links TRBV7-2 to TRBJ1-2, with TRBD1 identical over 11 bases. Trimming took 5 bases from V and 6 from J; bases not matched to a gene: 8. The V gene's germline CDR1 is SGHTA and CDR2 FQGNSA. The CDR3 has 15 amino acids. CDR3 region: CASSRTGQGANGYTF. CDR3 sequence (DNA): TGTGCCAGCAGCCGAACCGGACAGGGGGCGAATGGCTACACCTTC.